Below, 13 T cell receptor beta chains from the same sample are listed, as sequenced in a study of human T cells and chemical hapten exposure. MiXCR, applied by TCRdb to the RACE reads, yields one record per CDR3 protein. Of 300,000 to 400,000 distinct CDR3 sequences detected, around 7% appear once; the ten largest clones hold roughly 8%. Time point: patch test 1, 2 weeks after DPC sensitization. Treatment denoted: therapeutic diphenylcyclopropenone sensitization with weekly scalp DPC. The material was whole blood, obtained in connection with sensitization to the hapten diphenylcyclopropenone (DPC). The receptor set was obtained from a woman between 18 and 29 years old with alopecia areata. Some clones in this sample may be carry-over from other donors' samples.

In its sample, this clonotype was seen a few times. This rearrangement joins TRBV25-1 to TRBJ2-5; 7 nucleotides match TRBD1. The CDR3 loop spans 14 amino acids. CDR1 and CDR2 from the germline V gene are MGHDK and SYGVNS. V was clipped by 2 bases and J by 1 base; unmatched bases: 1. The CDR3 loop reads CASSETGAQETQYF. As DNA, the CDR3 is TGTGCCAGCAGTGAAACAGGGGCCCAAGAGACCCAGTACTTC.

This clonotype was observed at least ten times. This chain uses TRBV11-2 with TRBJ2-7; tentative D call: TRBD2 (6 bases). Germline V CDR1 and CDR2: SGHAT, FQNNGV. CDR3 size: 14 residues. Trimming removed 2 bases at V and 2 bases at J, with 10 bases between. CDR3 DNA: TGTGCCAGCAGCTTAAGGTGGGGGGCCTACGAGCAGTACTTC. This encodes CASSLRWGAYEQYF.

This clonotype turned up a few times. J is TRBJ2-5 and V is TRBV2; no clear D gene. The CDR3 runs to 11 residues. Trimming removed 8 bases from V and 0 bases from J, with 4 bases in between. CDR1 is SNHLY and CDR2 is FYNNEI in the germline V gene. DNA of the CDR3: TGTGCCAGCGCCTACCAAGAGACCCAGTACTTC. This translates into CASAYQETQYF. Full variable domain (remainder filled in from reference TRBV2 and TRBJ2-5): EPEVTQTPSHQVTQMGQEVILRCVPISNHLYFYWYRQILGQKVEFLVSFYNNEISEKSEIFDDQFSVERPDGSNFTLKIRSTKLEDSAMYFCASAYQETQYFGPGTRLLVL.

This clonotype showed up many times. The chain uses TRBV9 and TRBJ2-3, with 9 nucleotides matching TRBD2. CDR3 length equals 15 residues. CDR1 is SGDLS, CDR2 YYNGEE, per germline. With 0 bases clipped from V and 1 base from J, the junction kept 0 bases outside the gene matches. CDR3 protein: CASSVVAGGTDTQYF. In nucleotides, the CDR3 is TGTGCCAGCAGCGTAGTAGCGGGGGGCACAGATACGCAGTATTTT.

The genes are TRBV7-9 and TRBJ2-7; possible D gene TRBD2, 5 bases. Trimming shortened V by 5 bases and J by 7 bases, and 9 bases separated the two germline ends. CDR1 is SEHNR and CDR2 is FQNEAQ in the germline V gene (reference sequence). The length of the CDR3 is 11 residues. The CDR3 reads CASSPPGEQYF. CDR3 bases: TGTGCCAGCAGCCCGCCGGGGGAGCAGTACTTC.

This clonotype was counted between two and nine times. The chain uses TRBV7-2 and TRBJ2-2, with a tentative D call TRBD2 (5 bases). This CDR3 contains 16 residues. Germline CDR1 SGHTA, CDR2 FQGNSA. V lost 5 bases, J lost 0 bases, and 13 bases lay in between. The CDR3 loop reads CASSNGRTSNTGELFF. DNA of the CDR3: TGTGCCAGCAGCAACGGGCGGACTTCGAACACCGGGGAGCTGTTTTTT.

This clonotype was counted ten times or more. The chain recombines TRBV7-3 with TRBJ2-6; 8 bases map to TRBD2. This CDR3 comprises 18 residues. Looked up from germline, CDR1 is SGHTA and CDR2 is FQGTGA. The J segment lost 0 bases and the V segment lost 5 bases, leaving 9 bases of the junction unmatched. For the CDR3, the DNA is TGTGCCAGCAGCCCCCGGGGGGGGGCTTACTCTGGGGCCAACGTCCTGACTTTC. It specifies CASSPRGGAYSGANVLTF.

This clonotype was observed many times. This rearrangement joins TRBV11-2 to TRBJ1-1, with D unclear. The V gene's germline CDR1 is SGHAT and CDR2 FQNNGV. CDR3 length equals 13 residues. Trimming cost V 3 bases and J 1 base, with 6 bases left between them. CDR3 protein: CASSFTSNTEAFF. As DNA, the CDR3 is TGTGCCAGCAGCTTTACTTCGAACACTGAAGCTTTCTTT. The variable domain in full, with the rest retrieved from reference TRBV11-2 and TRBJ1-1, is EAGVAQSPRYKIIEKRQSVAFWCNPISGHATLYWYQQILGQGPKLLIQFQNNGVVDDSQLPKDRFSAERLKGVDSTLKIQPAKLEDSAVYLCASSFTSNTEAFFGQGTRLTVV.

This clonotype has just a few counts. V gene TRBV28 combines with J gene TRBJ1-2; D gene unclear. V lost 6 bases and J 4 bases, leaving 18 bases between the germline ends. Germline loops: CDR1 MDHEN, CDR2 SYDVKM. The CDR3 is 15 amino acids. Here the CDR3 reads CASSPRTRGIYGYTF. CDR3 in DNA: TGTGCCAGCAGCCCCAGAACCCGGGGTATCTATGGCTACACCTTC.

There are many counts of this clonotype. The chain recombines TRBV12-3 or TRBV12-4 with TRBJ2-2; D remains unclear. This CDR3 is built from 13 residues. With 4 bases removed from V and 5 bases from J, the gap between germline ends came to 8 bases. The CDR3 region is CASSSRWTGELFF. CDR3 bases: TGTGCCAGCAGTTCACGATGGACCGGGGAGCTGTTTTTT.

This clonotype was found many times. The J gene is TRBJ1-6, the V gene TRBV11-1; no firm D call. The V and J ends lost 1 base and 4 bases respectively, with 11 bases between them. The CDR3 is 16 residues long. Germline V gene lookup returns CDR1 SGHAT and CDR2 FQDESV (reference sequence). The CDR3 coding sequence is TGTGCCAGCAGCTTAGGAGCATCTGGATATAATTCACCCCTCCACTTT. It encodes CASSLGASGYNSPLHF.

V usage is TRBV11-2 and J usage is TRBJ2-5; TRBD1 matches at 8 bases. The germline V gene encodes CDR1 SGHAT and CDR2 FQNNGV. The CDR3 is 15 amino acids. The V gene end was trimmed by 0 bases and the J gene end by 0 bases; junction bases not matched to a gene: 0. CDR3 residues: CASSLEDRDQETQYF. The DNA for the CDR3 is TGTGCCAGCAGCTTAGAGGACAGGGACCAAGAGACCCAGTACTTC.

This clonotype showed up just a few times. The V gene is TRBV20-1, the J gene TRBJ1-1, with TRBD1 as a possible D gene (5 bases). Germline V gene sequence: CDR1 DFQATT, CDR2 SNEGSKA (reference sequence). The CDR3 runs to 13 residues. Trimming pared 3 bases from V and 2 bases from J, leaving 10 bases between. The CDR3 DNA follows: TGCAGTGCTAGTCCAGGGACCAACACTGAAGCTTTCTTT. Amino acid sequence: CSASPGTNTEAFF.